The clone carrying this TCR beta chain has ten or more counts. Its specificity is unknown. The data were produced by immunoSEQ multiplex PCR, yet TCRdb's version contains in-frame clones alone and is incomplete. The sample yields about 38,000 clones, without any singletons. The data were taken from a study of T cells after posttransplantation cyclophosphamide. Study observations and caveats: After PTCy, TRB diversity resembled that of CNI/methotrexate controls.

The CDR3 sequence is 14 residues long. V was shortened by 4 bases and J by 1 base, with 10 bases between the two germline ends. Germline CDR1 ENHRY, CDR2 SYGVKD. This receptor was taken from a middle-aged man in good health, CMV-negative, and a related stem cell transplant donor. This chain uses TRBV10-3 with TRBJ1-1; D call uncertain. The sample consisted of PBMCs. The CDR3 reads CAISGGGKNTEAFF. Written as DNA, the CDR3 is TGTGCCATCAGTGGCGGCGGGAAGAACACTGAAGCTTTCTTT.